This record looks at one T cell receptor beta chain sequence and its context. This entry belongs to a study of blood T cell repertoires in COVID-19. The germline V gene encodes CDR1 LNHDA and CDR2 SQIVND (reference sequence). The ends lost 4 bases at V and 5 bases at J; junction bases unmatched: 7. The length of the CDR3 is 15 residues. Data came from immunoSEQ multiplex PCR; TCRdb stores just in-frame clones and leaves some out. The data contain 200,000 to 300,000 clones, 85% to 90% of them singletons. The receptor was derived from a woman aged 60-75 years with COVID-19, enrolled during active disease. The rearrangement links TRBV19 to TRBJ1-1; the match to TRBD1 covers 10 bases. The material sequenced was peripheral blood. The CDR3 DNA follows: TGTGCCAGTAGTACAGGGGACAGGGGCCGGACTGAAGCTTTCTTT. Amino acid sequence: CASSTGDRGRTEAFF.